A single sample is the source of the 15 T cell receptor beta chains below, sequenced in a study of molecular identifiers for immune sequencing clone quantification. TCRdb re-derived calls from the PCR reads in MiXCR, one entry per CDR3 protein. The sample carries 490,000 or so distinct CDR3 sequences, roughly 23% recorded once. Material for sequencing was naive CD8+ T cells from blood, with Jurkat cell RNA spiked in. Sample subset: FACS-sorted CD8+CD4-CCR7+CD45RA+ naive T cells. The source of these receptors is a human donor in good health. Some libraries in this study had Jurkat cell RNA spiked in.

On this clonotype itself: This may come from a read error, since a much larger clone is one base off. The V call is TRBV19, the J call TRBJ2-7; TRBD1 agrees at 7 bases. This CDR3 contains 13 residues. Per the germline V gene, CDR1 is LNHDA and CDR2 is SQIVND (reference sequence). CDR3 sequence reads: CACSPVGQTEQYF. The CDR3 bases are TGTGCCTGTAGTCCCGTGGGACAGACCGAGCAGTACTTC. Full variable domain (rest looked up from reference TRBV19 and TRBJ2-7): DGGITQSPKYLFRKEGQNVTLSCEQNLNHDAMYWYRQDPGQGLRLIYYSQIVNDFQKGDIAEGYSVSREKKESFPLTVTSAQKNPTAFYLCACSPVGQTEQYFGPGTRLTVT.

The chain is built from TRBV19 and TRBJ2-2, with 7 bases identical to TRBD2. The CDR3 runs 15 residues. Losses at the gene ends were 1 base for V and 4 bases for J; bases not matched to a gene: 3. CDR1 is LNHDA and CDR2 is SQIVND in the germline V gene (reference sequence). The CDR3 DNA reads TGTGCCAGTAGTATAGGGACTAGTTGCACCGGGGAGCTGTTTTTT. Translated: CASSIGTSCTGELFF.

This clonotype was seen a few times. This sequence joins TRBV2 and TRBJ1-2, with a weak D call TRBD1 (5 bases). The V gene lost 5 bases and the J gene lost 7 bases, with 14 bases spanning the gap. This CDR3 spans 13 amino acids. Germline V gene data show CDR1 as SNHLY and CDR2 as FYNNEI. CDR3 DNA: TGTGCCAGCAGTACAGGTTGGGAGACTGGCTACACCTTC. Translating gives CASSTGWETGYTF.

About this clonotype itself: This may arise from a read error, as a much more abundant clone is one base away. This chain uses TRBV6-6 with TRBJ2-1; D not resolved. Germline V gene lookup returns CDR1 MNHNY and CDR2 SVGAGI (reference sequence). V lost 2 bases and J lost 5, with 7 bases in between. The length of the CDR3 is 13 residues. The chain's CDR3 is CASSYPGHNEQFF. The CDR3 region has the DNA TGTGCCAGCAGTTACCCAGGTCACAATGAGCAGTTCTTC.

This clonotype appeared a few times. The rearrangement uses TRBV6-2 or TRBV6-3 and TRBJ1-1, with 10 positions matching TRBD1. The V and J ends lost 4 bases and 5 bases, in that order; junction bases with no gene match: 4. This CDR3 has 14 amino acids. Germline V gene data show CDR1 as MNHEY and CDR2 as SVGEGT. This CDR3 reads CASSLTGGETEAFF. The CDR3 nucleotides are TGTGCCAGCAGTTTGACAGGGGGCGAGACTGAAGCTTTCTTT.

In its sample, this clonotype was seen a few times. The genes are TRBV20-1 and TRBJ2-7; 7 positions match TRBD2. V was pared by 3 bases and J by 0 bases, with 11 bases of the junction left unmatched. The CDR3 sequence is 16 residues long. Germline CDR1 is DFQATT and CDR2 is SNEGSKA (reference sequence). CDR3 nucleotide sequence: TGCAGTGCTAGTGTCCCCGGACTAGAGGGCTCCTACGAGCAGTACTTC. Its protein product is CSASVPGLEGSYEQYF.

This clonotype has ten or more counts. The chain uses TRBV7-9 and TRBJ2-7, with D possibly being TRBD2 (6 bases). Germline CDR1 and CDR2: SEHNR and FQNEAQ (reference sequence). Trimming took off 5 bases at V and 3 bases at J, with 20 bases between the two ends. The CDR3 sequence is 16 residues long. The DNA for the CDR3 is TGTGCCAGCAGCCCCTCCGGGGGAAGGCTAAGCTACGAGCAGTACTTC. It yields the protein CASSPSGGRLSYEQYF. Filled out from reference TRBV7-9 and TRBJ2-7, the complete variable domain reads DTGVSQNPRHKITKRGQNVTFRCDPISEHNRLYWYRQTLGQGPEFLTYFQNEAQLEKSRLLSDRFSAERPKGSFSTLEIQRTEQGDSAMYLCASSPSGGRLSYEQYFGPGTRLTVT.

J is TRBJ2-1 and V is TRBV4-1; 7 nucleotides match TRBD1. Germline CDR1 MGHRA, CDR2 YSYEKL. The CDR3 covers 15 residues. V was clipped by 2 bases and J by 7 bases; unmatched bases: 8. CDR3 sequence (DNA): TGCGCCAGCAGCCAAAGAGAGGGGGCATGGAATGAGCAGTTCTTC. Protein: CASSQREGAWNEQFF.

This clonotype showed up many times. The rearrangement uses TRBV30 and TRBJ2-7; 7 bases agree with TRBD2. V shed 2 bases and J 5 bases; nucleotides not matched to a gene: 12. The germline V gene has CDR1 GTSNPN and CDR2 SVGIG (reference sequence). CDR3 length equals 15 residues. The CDR3 reads CAWSPSGGRWDEQYF. CDR3 in DNA: TGTGCCTGGAGTCCCTCTGGCGGGAGATGGGACGAGCAGTACTTC.

Comment on this clonotype: A single base separates this from a much larger clone, so it may be a read error. It is likely a read error, because the conserved phenylalanine at the end of the CDR3 is missing. V gene TRBV4-1 combines with J gene TRBJ1-1; weak D call: TRBD1 (5 bases). Germline V gene data show CDR1 as MGHRA and CDR2 as YSYEKL. V was cut by 3 bases and J by 10 bases, with 9 bases left in between. The CDR3 runs to 11 residues. The CDR3 spells CASSQGLLAFL. The CDR3 DNA reads TGCGCCAGCAGCCAGGGGCTACTAGCTTTCTTG.

The table lists this clonotype with many counts. The rearrangement joins TRBV7-9 to TRBJ2-4, with D possibly matching TRBD1 (5 bases). The V end was cut by 4 bases, the J end by 9 bases, with 10 bases between. Germline V gene data show CDR1 as SEHNR and CDR2 as FQNEAQ (reference sequence). The CDR3 runs to 12 residues. CDR3 sequence reads: CASSSSQGIQYF. The CDR3 DNA is TGTGCCAGCAGCTCCAGCCAGGGCATTCAGTACTTC.

This clonotype was counted many times. The rearrangement links TRBV7-7 to TRBJ1-1; a weak D match, TRBD1 (5 bases). V was clipped by 7 bases and J by 0 bases, with 21 bases between them. CDR1 is SSHAT and CDR2 is FNYEAQ in the germline V gene (reference sequence). The CDR3 length is 17 residues. The DNA of the CDR3 is TGTGCCAGCATCACCATTGGGGCAGGCGCTATGAACACTGAAGCTTTCTTT. Protein: CASITIGAGAMNTEAFF.

This clonotype was counted a single time. One end of the junction fails to match germline, which may point to a read error. The rearrangement links TRBV6-5 to TRBJ2-5; 7 positions match TRBD1. This CDR3 comprises 14 residues. Germline V gives CDR1 MNHEY, CDR2 SVGAGI. For the CDR3, the DNA is TGTGCCAGCACCTTGGGACAGAATCAAGAGGCCCAGTACTTC. Protein: CASTLGQNQEAQYF.

This chain joins TRBV9 and TRBJ2-6, with a tentative D call TRBD1 (6 bases). Looked up from germline, CDR1 is SGDLS and CDR2 is YYNGEE. V was clipped by 2 bases and J by 0 bases, with 15 bases between them. The CDR3 is 18 residues long. The CDR3 loop is CASSVRQAGYSGANVLTF. The CDR3 DNA follows: TGTGCCAGCAGCGTTCGACAGGCAGGATACTCTGGGGCCAACGTCCTGACTTTC.

V and J are TRBV5-1 and TRBJ2-3, with D unresolved. Trimming removed 5 bases at V and 4 bases at J, with 17 bases between. Germline CDR1 and CDR2: SGHRS and YFSETQ. CDR3 length equals 15 residues. Written as DNA, the CDR3 is TGCGCCAGCAGTTTGCGTAGGGCGCAGTCAGATACGCAGTATTTT. Protein product: CASSLRRAQSDTQYF.